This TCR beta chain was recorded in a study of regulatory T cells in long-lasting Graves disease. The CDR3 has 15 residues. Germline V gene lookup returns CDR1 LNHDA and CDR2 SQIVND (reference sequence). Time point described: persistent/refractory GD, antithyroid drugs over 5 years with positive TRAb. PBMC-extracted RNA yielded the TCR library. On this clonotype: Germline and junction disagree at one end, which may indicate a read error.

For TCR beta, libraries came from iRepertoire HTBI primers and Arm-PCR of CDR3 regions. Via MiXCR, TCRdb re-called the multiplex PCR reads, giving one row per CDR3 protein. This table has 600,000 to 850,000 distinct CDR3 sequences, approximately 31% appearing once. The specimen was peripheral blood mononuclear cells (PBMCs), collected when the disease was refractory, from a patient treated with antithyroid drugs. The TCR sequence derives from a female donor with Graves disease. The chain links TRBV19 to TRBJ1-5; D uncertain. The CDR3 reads CASSILWHSNQPQHF. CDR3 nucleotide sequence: TGTGCCAGTAGTATACTCTGGCATAGCAACCAGCCCCAGCATTTT.